The T cell receptor (beta chain) described here comes from a study of blood T cell repertoires in COVID-19. Study-wide background: The United States, Italy and Spain provided the acute and convalescent COVID-19 samples. From T cells, B-cell-depleted T cells, or PBMCs came the material, which was cDNA or gDNA.

Only in-frame clones appear in the TCRdb table, and some are missing; sequencing was by immunoSEQ multiplex PCR. Of some 130,000 clones in the sample, about 92% were seen once. V lost 2 bases and J lost 6, with 10 bases in between. Germline values: CDR1 KGHSH, CDR2 LQKENI. The length of the CDR3 is 13 residues. Sequenced: peripheral blood. The clonotype comes from a man over 45 with active COVID-19. The V and J genes are TRBV18 and TRBJ1-2; D possibly corresponds to TRBD1 (6 bases). CDR3 DNA sequence: TGTGCCAGCTCACCATTCCAGGGGAATGGCTACACCTTC. It translates to CASSPFQGNGYTF.